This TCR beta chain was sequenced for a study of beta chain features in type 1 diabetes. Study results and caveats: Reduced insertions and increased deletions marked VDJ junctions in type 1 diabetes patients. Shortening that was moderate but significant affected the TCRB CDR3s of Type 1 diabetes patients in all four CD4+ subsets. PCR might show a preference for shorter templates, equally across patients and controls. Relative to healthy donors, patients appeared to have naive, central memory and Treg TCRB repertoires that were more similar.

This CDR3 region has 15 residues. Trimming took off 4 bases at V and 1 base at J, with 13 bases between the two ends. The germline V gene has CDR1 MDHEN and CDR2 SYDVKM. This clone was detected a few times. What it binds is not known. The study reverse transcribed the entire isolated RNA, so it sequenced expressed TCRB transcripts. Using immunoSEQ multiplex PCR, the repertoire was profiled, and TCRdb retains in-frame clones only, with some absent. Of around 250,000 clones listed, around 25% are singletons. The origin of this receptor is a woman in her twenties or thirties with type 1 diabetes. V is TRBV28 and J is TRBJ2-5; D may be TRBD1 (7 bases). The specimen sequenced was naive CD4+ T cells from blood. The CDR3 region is CASSSGGTVQETQYF. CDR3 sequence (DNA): TGTGCCAGCAGTTCGGGCGGGACAGTCCAAGAGACCCAGTACTTC.